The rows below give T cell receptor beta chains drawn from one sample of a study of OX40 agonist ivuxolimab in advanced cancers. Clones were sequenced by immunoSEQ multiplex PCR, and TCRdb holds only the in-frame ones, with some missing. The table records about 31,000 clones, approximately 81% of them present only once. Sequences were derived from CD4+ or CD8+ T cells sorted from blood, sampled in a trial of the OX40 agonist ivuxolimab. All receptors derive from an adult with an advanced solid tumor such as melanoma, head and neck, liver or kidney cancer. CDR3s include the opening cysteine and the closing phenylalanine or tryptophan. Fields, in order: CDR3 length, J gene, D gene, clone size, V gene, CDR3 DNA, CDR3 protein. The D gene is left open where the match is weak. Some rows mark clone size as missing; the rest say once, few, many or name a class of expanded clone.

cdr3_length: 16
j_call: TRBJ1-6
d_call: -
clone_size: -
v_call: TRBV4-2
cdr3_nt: TGTGCCAGCAGCGGGACGAGAGGGAGAAATAATTCACCCCTCCACTTT
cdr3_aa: CASSGTRGRNNSPLHF

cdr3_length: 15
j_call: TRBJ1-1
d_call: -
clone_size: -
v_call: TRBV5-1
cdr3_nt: TGCGCCAGCAGCTTGGGGGCCAGGGAGAACACTGAAGCTTTCTTT
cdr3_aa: CASSLGARENTEAFF

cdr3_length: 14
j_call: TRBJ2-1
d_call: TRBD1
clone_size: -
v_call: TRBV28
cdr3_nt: TGTGCCAGCAGCCACGGACAGGGTTCGAGGGAGCAGTTCTTC
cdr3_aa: CASSHGQGSREQFF

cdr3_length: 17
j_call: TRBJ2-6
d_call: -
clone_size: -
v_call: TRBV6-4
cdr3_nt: TGTGCCAGCAGTGACTCGAATTTAGGGTCTGGGGCCAACGTCCTGACTTTC
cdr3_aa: CASSDSNLGSGANVLTF

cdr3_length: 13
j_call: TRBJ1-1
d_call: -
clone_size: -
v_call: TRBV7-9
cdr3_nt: TGTGCCAGCAGCTTTTTTGGGAGCACTGAAGCTTTCTTT
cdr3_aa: CASSFFGSTEAFF

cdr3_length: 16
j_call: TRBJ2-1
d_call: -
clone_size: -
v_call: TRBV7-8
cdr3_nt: TGTGCCAGCAGCCTCTCGCGAGGGTTGGAAGAGGATGAGCAGTTCTTC
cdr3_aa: CASSLSRGLEEDEQFF

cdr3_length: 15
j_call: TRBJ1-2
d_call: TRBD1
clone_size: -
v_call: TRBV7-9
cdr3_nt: TGTGCCAGCAGCTTAGCGGGACAGGGGGAAGTTGGCTACACCTTC
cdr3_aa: CASSLAGQGEVGYTF

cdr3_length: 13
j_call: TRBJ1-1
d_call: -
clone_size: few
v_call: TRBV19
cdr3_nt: TGTGCCAGTCGGTTAGCCGGAGGCACTGAAGCTTTCTTT
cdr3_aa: CASRLAGGTEAFF

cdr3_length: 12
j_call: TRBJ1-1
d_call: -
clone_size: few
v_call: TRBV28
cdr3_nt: TGTGCCAGCGGTTGGGGCAGCACTGAAGCTTTCTTT
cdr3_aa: CASGWGSTEAFF

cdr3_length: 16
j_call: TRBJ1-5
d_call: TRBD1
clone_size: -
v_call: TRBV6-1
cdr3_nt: TGTGCCAGCAGTGAAGCGCTTGGGGCAGGGGGTAAACCCCAGCATTTT
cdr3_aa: CASSEALGAGGKPQHF

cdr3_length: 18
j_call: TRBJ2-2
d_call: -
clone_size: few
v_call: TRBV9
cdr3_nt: TGTGCCAGCAGCGTTCTCGAGGACATTTTCTTAGTCCCCGGGGAGCTGTTTTTT
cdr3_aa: CASSVLEDIFLVPGELFF

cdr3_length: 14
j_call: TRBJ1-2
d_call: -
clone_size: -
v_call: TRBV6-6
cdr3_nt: TGTGCCAGCAGTGCAATGACAGGAGCATTGGGCTACACCTTC
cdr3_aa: CASSAMTGALGYTF

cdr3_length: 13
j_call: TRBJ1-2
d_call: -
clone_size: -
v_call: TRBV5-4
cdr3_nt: TGTGCCAGCAGCGGTCCGGGGGGTGAGGGCTACACCTTC
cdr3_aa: CASSGPGGEGYTF

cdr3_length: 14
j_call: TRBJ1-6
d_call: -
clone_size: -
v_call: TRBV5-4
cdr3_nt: TGTGCCAGCAGCTTGGGACAGGCAAATTCACCCCTCCACTTT
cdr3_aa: CASSLGQANSPLHF

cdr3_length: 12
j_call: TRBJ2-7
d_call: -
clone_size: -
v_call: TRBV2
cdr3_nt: TGTGCCAGCAGTGACTATCTAGACGAGCAGTACTTC
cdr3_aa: CASSDYLDEQYF

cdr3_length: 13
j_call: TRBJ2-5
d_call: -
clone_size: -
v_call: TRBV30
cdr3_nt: TGTGCCTGGTCGGGCCGCAGAGGAGAGACCCAGTACTTC
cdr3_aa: CAWSGRRGETQYF

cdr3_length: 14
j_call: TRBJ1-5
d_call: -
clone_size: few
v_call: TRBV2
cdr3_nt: TGTGCCAGCAGGGAGGGGCTTAGCAATCAGCCCCAGCATTTT
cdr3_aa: CASREGLSNQPQHF

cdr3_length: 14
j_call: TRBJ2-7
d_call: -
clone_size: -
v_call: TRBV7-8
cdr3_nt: TGTGCCAGCAGCTTAGGCACCTTGGGGTACGAGCAGTACTTC
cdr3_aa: CASSLGTLGYEQYF

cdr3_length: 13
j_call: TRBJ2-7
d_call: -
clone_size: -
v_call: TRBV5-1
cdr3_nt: TGCGCCAGCAGCTTGCCCAGGGGAAACGAGCAGTACTTC
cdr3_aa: CASSLPRGNEQYF

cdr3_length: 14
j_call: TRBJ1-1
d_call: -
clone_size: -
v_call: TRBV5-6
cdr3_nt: TGTGCCAGCAGCATGGGGTACGGAAACACTGAAGCTTTCTTT
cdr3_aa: CASSMGYGNTEAFF

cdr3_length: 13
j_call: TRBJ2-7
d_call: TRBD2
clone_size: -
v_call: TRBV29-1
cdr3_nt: TGCAGCGTTTGGACTAGCGCCTCCTACGAGCAGTACTTC
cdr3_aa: CSVWTSASYEQYF

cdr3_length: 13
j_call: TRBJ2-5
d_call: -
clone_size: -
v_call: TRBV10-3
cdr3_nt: TGTGCCAACCGTTCGCCAGCACAAGAGACCCAGTACTTC
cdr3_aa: CANRSPAQETQYF

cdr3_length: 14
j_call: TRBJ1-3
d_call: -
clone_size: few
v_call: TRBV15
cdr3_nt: TGTGCCACCAGCCGACAGCTCTCTGGAAACACCATATATTTT
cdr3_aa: CATSRQLSGNTIYF

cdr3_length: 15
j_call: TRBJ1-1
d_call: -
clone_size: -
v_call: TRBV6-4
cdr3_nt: TGTGCCAGCAGCCCCACTAGGGAGGGGTTCACTGAAGCTTTCTTT
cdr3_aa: CASSPTREGFTEAFF

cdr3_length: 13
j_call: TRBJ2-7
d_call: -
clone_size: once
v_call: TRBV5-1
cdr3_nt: TGCGCCAGCAGCTTGCCCAACTCCTACGAGCAGTACTTC
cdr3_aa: CASSLPNSYEQYF

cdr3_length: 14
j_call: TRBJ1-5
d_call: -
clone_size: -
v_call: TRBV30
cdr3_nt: TGTGCCTGGAGTGGGTATGTGGGAAATCAGCCCCAGCATTTT
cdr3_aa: CAWSGYVGNQPQHF

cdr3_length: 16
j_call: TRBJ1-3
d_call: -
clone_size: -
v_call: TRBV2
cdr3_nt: TGTGCCAGCGCAATGAAAGGAGGGACCTCTGGAAACACCATATATTTT
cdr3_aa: CASAMKGGTSGNTIYF

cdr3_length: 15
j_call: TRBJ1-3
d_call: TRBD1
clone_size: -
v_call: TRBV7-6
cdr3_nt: TGTGCCAGCAGCCCGGGGACAGGGGTTGGAAACACCATATATTTT
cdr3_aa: CASSPGTGVGNTIYF

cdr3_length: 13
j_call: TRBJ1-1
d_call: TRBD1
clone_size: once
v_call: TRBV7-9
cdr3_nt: TGTGCCAGCAGCTACAGGGGGTACACTGAAGCTTTCTTT
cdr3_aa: CASSYRGYTEAFF

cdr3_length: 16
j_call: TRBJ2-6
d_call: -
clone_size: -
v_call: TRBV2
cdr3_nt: TGTGCCAGCAGTGAATGGGGGTCTGCTGGGGCCAACGTCCTGACTTTC
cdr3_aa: CASSEWGSAGANVLTF

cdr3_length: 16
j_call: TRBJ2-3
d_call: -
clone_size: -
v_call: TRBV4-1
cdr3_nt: TGCGCCAGCAGCCAAGAATGGGGAGACGCCACAGATACGCAGTATTTT
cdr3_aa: CASSQEWGDATDTQYF

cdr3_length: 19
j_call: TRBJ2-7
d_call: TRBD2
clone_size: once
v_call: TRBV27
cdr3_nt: TGTGCCAGCAGTCCTCGGGGGCTAGCGGGGGGGTATATCTCCTACGAGCAGTACTTC
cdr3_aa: CASSPRGLAGGYISYEQYF

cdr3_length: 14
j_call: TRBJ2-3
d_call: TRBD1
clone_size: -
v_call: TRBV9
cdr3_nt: TGTGCCAGCAGCGATGGACAGGGAACAGATACGCAGTATTTT
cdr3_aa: CASSDGQGTDTQYF

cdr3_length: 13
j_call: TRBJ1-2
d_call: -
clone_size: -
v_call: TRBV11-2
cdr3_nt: TGTGCCAGCAGCTTAGGCCATTTAGAAGGCTACACCTTC
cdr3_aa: CASSLGHLEGYTF

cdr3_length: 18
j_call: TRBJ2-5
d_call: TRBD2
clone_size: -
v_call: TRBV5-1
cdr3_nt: TGCGCCAGCAGCACGGGGACTAGCGGGGGGACCTACCAAGAGACCCAGTACTTC
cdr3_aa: CASSTGTSGGTYQETQYF

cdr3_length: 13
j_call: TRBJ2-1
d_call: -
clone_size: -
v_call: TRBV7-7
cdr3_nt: TGTGCCAGCGCTCCGGAGGGCCGTCGTGAGCAGTTCTTC
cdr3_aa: CASAPEGRREQFF

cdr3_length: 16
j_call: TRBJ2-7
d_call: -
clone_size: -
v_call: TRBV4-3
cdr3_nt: TGCGCCAGCAGCCAAGAATCCACAGGACTTTCCTACGAGCAGTACTTC
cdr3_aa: CASSQESTGLSYEQYF

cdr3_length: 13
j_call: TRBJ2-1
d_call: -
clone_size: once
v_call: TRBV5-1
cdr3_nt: TGCGCCAGCAGTCCCGGACTGTCCAATGAGCAGTTCTTC
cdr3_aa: CASSPGLSNEQFF

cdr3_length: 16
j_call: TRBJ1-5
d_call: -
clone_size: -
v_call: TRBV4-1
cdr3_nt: TGCGCCAGCAGCCAAGTAGTGGCAGGGAACAATCAGCCCCAGCATTTT
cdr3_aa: CASSQVVAGNNQPQHF

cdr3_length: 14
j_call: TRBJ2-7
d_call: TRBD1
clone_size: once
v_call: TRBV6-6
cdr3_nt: TGTGCCAGCAGTTACGGGACAGGGGTTAGCGAGCAGTACTTC
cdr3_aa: CASSYGTGVSEQYF

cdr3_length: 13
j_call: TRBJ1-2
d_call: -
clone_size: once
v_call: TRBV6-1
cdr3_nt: TGTGCCAGCAACCAGGGCTGGTCCTCTGGCTACACCTTC
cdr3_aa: CASNQGWSSGYTF

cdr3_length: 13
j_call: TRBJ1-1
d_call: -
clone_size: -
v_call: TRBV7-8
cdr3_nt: TGTGCCAGCAGCTTAGTCCTGGAGACTGAAGCTTTCTTT
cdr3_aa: CASSLVLETEAFF

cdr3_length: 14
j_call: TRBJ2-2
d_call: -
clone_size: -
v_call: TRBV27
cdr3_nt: TGTGCCAGCAGTTTATCTGGGGTCACCGGGGAGCTGTTTTTT
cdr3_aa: CASSLSGVTGELFF

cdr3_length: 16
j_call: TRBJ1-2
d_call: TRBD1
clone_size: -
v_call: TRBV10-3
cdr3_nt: TGTGCCATCAGTGACCCCGGGACAGGAGCTAACTATGGCTACACCTTC
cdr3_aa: CAISDPGTGANYGYTF

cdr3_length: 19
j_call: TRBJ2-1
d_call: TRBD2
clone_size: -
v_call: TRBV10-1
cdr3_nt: TGCGCCAGCAGTGAGTTGGCTAGCGGGGGGATCAGCTCCTACAATGAGCAGTTCTTC
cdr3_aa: CASSELASGGISSYNEQFF

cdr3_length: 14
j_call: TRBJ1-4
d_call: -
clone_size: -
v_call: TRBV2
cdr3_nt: TGTGCCAGCAGGTCAACCGAGTATAATGAAAAACTGTTTTTT
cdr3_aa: CASRSTEYNEKLFF

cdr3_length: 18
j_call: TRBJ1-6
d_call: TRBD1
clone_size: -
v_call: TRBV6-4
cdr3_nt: TGTGCCAGCAGTCGGGGGACAGGGGGCGAGATTGGGAATTCACCCCTCCACTTT
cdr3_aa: CASSRGTGGEIGNSPLHF

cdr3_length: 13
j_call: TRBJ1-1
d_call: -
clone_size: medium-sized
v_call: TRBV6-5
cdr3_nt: TGTGCCATACAAGACAGTGAAAACACTGAAGCTTTCTTT
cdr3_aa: CAIQDSENTEAFF

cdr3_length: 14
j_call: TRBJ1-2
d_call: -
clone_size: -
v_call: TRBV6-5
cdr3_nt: TGTGCCAGCAGTCCTGAGAAGATCGGGCGCGGCTACACCTTC
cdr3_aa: CASSPEKIGRGYTF

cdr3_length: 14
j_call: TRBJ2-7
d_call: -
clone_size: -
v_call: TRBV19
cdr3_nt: TGTGCCAGTAGTAGTACAGGGGGTAGCGGGGAGCAGTACTTC
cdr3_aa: CASSSTGGSGEQYF

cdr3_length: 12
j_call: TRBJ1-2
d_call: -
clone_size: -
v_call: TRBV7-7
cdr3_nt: TGTGCCAGCTATGATGTTGTTTATGGCTACACCTTC
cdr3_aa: CASYDVVYGYTF

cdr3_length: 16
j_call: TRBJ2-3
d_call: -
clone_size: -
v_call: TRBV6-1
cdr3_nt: TGTGCCAGCAGTGAATGGGTCCAGGGTAGCACAGATACGCAGTATTTT
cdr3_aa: CASSEWVQGSTDTQYF

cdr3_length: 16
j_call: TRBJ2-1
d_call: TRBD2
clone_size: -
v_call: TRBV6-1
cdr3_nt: TGTGCCAGCAGTGAATCGGAGCGGGGGGCGAGGAATGAGCAGTTCTTC
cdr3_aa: CASSESERGARNEQFF

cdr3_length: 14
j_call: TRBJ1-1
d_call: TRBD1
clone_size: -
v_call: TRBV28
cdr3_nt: TGTGCCAGCAGTTTAGTTTCAGGGGGGACTGAAGCTTTCTTT
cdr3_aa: CASSLVSGGTEAFF

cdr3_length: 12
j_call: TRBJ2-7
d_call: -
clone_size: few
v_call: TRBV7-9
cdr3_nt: TGTGCCAGCAGCTTAGGGGGTTCCGAGCAGTACTTC
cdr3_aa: CASSLGGSEQYF